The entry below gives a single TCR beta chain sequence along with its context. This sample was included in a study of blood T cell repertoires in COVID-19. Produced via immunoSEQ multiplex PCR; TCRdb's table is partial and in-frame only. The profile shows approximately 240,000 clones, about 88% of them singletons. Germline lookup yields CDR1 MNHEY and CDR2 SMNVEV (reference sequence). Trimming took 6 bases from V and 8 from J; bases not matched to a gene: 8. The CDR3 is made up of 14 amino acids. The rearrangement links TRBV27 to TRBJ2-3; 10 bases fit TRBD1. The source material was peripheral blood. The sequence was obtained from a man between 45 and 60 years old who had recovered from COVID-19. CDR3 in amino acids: CASRKTGGGGTQYF. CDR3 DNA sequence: TGTGCCAGCAGGAAGACAGGGGGCGGGGGTACGCAGTATTTT.